The 24 T cell receptor beta chains below all came from one sample that was sequenced in a study of blood T cell repertoires in COVID-19 (dated by TCRdb to the early 2020s). Receptor libraries were prepared by the immunoSEQ multiplex PCR assay. TCRdb mirrors the immuneACCESS table, restricted to in-frame sequences. Some clones are absent from its copies; in checked studies, under half trace to an unresolved V gene, and the reason for the others is unknown. The sample records tens of thousands of clones, about nine tenths of which are singletons. Approximately 29% of the sample rests with the top ten. Material for sequencing was peripheral blood. Every receptor here comes from a woman of 80 years or more with active or convalescent COVID-19.

This clone has just one count. CDR3 amino acids: CASSTAVQAPEAFF. CDR3 nucleotide sequence: TGTGCCAGTAGTACGGCCGTACAGGCCCCTGAAGCTTTCTTT. The chain uses TRBV19 and TRBJ1-1; D perhaps matches TRBD1 (5 bases). V was trimmed by 4 bases and J by 6 bases, leaving 15 bases between them. The CDR3 has 14 residues. Germline V gives CDR1 LNHDA, CDR2 SQIVND (reference sequence).

The chain has TRBV19 and TRBJ1-4; 10 nucleotides align to TRBD1. The CDR3 is made up of 13 amino acids. The J segment lost 7 bases and the V segment lost 9 bases, leaving 5 bases of the junction unmatched. Germline CDR1 and CDR2: LNHDA and SQIVND (reference sequence). CDR3 protein: CASRDRGVEKLFF. The DNA of the CDR3 is TGTGCCAGCAGGGACAGGGGCGTTGAAAAACTGTTTTTT.

The J gene is TRBJ2-3, the V gene TRBV7-2; 7 nucleotides align to TRBD2. V shed 2 bases, J shed 12 bases, and the junction held 11 bases outside the gene matches. Germline V gene sequence: CDR1 SGHTA, CDR2 FQGNSA. The CDR3 consists of 14 residues. CDR3 sequence (DNA): TGTGCCAGCAGCTTAAGGCCCCTAGCGGAGTATCAGTATTTT. Translated: CASSLRPLAEYQYF.

This clone has just a few counts. This chain joins TRBV24-1 and TRBJ2-3; TRBD1 aligns across 10 bases. V gave up 2 bases and J gave up 5 bases; unmatched junction bases: 6. CDR3 size: 16 residues. CDR1 is KGHDR, CDR2 SFDVKD, per germline. The CDR3, as DNA: TGTGCCACCAGTGATTCGACGACAGGGGGCGTAGATACGCAGTATTTT. Translated, it gives CATSDSTTGGVDTQYF.

The chain uses TRBV7-9 and TRBJ2-3; TRBD1 aligns across 7 bases. The germline V gene has CDR1 SEHNR and CDR2 FQNEAQ (reference sequence). The CDR3 length is 16 residues. Trimming cost V 2 bases and J 3 bases; bases outside gene matches: 8. The CDR3 DNA sequence: TGTGCCAGCAGCTTACTCGGCAGGGGGTTTACAGATACGCAGTATTTT. It translates to CASSLLGRGFTDTQYF.

The J gene is TRBJ1-2, the V gene TRBV9; D might be TRBD1 (6 bases). CDR3 length: 15 residues. V was shortened by 0 bases and J by 3 bases, with 12 bases between the two germline ends. Germline V gene lookup returns CDR1 SGDLS and CDR2 YYNGEE. The CDR3 protein is CASSVVSGGDYGYTF. CDR3 in DNA: TGTGCCAGCAGCGTAGTTTCGGGGGGCGACTATGGCTACACCTTC.

The chain joins TRBV6-6 to TRBJ1-5, with 12 bases lining up with TRBD1. V shed 5 bases, J shed 6 bases, and the junction held 14 bases outside the gene matches. This CDR3 is 18 amino acids long. CDR1 and CDR2 (germline): MNHNY, SVGAGI (reference sequence). The CDR3 sequence: CASSRLGQGAGVGQPQHF. For the CDR3, the DNA is TGTGCCAGCAGTCGACTGGGACAGGGGGCGGGCGTGGGTCAGCCCCAGCATTTT.

The CDR3 coding sequence is TGCGCCAGCAGCCAAGCTATTAATCCAAGCTCCTATAATTCACCCCTCCACTTT. It codes for CASSQAINPSSYNSPLHF. The chain employs TRBV4-3 and TRBJ1-6; no clear D gene. Trimming removed 1 base at V and 0 bases at J, with 13 bases between. The CDR3 is 18 residues long. The germline V gene encodes CDR1 LGHNA and CDR2 YSLEER.

V usage is TRBV7-9 and J usage is TRBJ1-3, with D possibly matching TRBD1 (6 bases). The CDR3 extends over 14 amino acids. Trimming took off 5 bases at V and 4 bases at J, with 12 bases between the two ends. In germline, CDR1 is SEHNR, CDR2 FQNEAQ (reference sequence). CDR3 DNA: TGTGCCAGCAGCGACATGCAGGGGGGAAACACCATATATTTT. This codes for CASSDMQGGNTIYF.

The chain combines TRBV5-1 with TRBJ1-1; 8 positions match TRBD1. CDR1 is SGHRS and CDR2 is YFSETQ in the germline V gene. The junction had 5 bases not matched to a gene; V was cut back by 0 bases and J by 4 bases. This CDR3 is 15 amino acids long. CDR3: CASSLGGGQGTEAFF. CDR3 sequence (DNA): TGCGCCAGCAGCTTGGGTGGCGGACAGGGCACTGAAGCTTTCTTT.

The CDR3 spells CASSPREGSADTQYF. The CDR3 bases are TGCGCCAGCAGCCCCCGTGAGGGAAGTGCAGATACGCAGTATTTT. This chain uses TRBV10-2 with TRBJ2-3, with a tentative D call TRBD2 (5 bases). The V gene lost 6 bases and the J gene lost 4 bases, with 17 bases spanning the gap. Germline CDR1 WSHSY, CDR2 SAAADI. This CDR3 is 15 amino acids long.

The chain couples TRBV5-1 to TRBJ1-2; a weak D match, TRBD1 (5 bases). Trimming left V 0 bases short and J 8 bases short, with 11 bases between. CDR1 and CDR2 from the germline V gene are SGHRS and YFSETQ. The CDR3 extends over 13 amino acids. CDR3 DNA sequence: TGCGCCAGCAGCTTGGTAACGGGGGACGGCTACACCTTC. Its protein is CASSLVTGDGYTF.

The V call is TRBV7-8, the J call TRBJ2-2, with 7 bases fitting TRBD2. The CDR3 contains 15 residues. Per the germline V gene, CDR1 is SGHVS and CDR2 is FQNEAQ. Trimming cost V 5 bases and J 1 base; bases outside gene matches: 4. CDR3 sequence: CASSSGTQNTGELFF. The CDR3 nucleotides read TGTGCCAGCAGCAGCGGGACTCAGAACACCGGGGAGCTGTTTTTT.

The gene calls are TRBV24-1 and TRBJ1-6; no definite D call. This CDR3 has 14 amino acids. Trimming cost V 3 bases and J 7 bases, with 9 bases left between them. Germline V lookup: CDR1 KGHDR, CDR2 SFDVKD. The CDR3 region is CATSDGLLNSPLHF. The CDR3 DNA reads TGTGCCACCAGTGATGGACTATTGAATTCACCCCTCCACTTT.

The rearrangement joins TRBV7-2 to TRBJ1-2, with 7 bases matching TRBD1. This CDR3 comprises 14 residues. The germline CDR1 and CDR2 sequences are SGHTA and FQGNSA. V shed 2 bases and J 4 bases; nucleotides not matched to a gene: 4. The CDR3 DNA reads as TGTGCCAGCAGCTTACGACAGGGACCCTATGGCTACACCTTC. This gives the protein CASSLRQGPYGYTF.

V and J are TRBV5-6 and TRBJ1-6, with unresolved D. This CDR3 spans 15 amino acids. Trimming took off 7 bases at V and 4 bases at J, with 15 bases between the two ends. The germline V gene encodes CDR1 SGHDT and CDR2 YYEEEE. The CDR3 nucleotides are TGTGCCAGCTTTACGGGATCACGGTATAATTCACCCCTCCACTTT. This translates into CASFTGSRYNSPLHF. Together with reference TRBV5-6 and TRBJ1-6, the CDR3 gives the full variable domain: DAGVTQSPTHLIKTRGQQVTLRCSPKSGHDTVSWYQQALGQGPQFIFQYYEEEERQRGNFPDRFSGHQFPNYSSELNVNALLLGDSALYLCASFTGSRYNSPLHFGNGTRLTVT.

This chain joins TRBV5-5 and TRBJ2-4; the D is unclear. V gave up 4 bases and J gave up 5 bases, with 16 bases separating them. CDR3 size: 15 residues. Germline V gene data show CDR1 as SGHKS and CDR2 as YYEKEE (reference sequence). CDR3 loop: CASSRGFGFENIQYF. In nucleotides, the CDR3 is TGTGCCAGCAGCCGTGGTTTCGGGTTTGAAAACATTCAGTACTTC.

This clone was counted only a few times. The DNA for the CDR3 is TGTGCCAGCAGCTTAGGGGACAGGGTAAAAGAGACCCAGTACTTC. It codes for CASSLGDRVKETQYF. The chain uses TRBV7-9 and TRBJ2-5; 9 bases map to TRBD1. The length of the CDR3 is 15 residues. Germline CDR1 SEHNR, CDR2 FQNEAQ (reference sequence). V was pared by 1 base and J by 3 bases, with 3 bases of the junction left unmatched.

The chain recombines TRBV10-3 with TRBJ1-3; D is ambiguous. Trimming shortened V by 0 bases and J by 7 bases, and 16 bases separated the two germline ends. The CDR3 totals 16 residues. Germline values: CDR1 ENHRY, CDR2 SYGVKD. The CDR3: CAISESPRGSRNTIYF. The DNA of the CDR3 is TGTGCCATCAGTGAGTCCCCGCGCGGGAGTCGGAACACCATATATTTT.

This clone was observed a few times. The chain joins TRBV10-3 to TRBJ2-3; TRBD1 might be the D (5 bases). The germline V gene encodes CDR1 ENHRY and CDR2 SYGVKD. The length of the CDR3 is 13 residues. V lost 8 bases and J 4 bases, leaving 13 bases between the germline ends. The DNA for the CDR3 is TGTGCCATCTGGTCAGGGCGGTCAGATACGCAGTATTTT. This encodes CAIWSGRSDTQYF.

This chain connects TRBV9 to TRBJ1-6; D is perhaps TRBD1 (6 bases). Trimming took off 6 bases at V and 8 bases at J, with 15 bases between the two ends. The CDR3 loop spans 14 amino acids. Germline CDR1 SGDLS, CDR2 YYNGEE. CDR3 bases: TGTGCCAGCAACAGGGAGGGGGTTTATTCACCCCTCCACTTT. This translates into CASNREGVYSPLHF.

The rearrangement joins TRBV18 to TRBJ1-2; D is possibly TRBD1 (6 bases). The germline V gene encodes CDR1 KGHSH and CDR2 LQKENI. CDR3 length: 16 amino acids. With 0 bases removed from V and 2 bases from J, the gap between germline ends came to 13 bases. The CDR3 nucleotides read TGTGCCAGCTCACCACCAACAAACAGGGTCAACTATGGCTACACCTTC. This translates into CASSPPTNRVNYGYTF.

This clone was detected a few times. The CDR3 bases are TGTGCCTGCTGCTCCGAGGCGGGGGGGCTGGGGCGCAATCAGCCCCAGCATTTT. It translates to CACCSEAGGLGRNQPQHF. The chain uses TRBV7-2 and TRBJ1-5; TRBD1 might be the D (6 bases). V was shortened by 11 bases and J by 2 bases, with 28 bases between the two germline ends. This CDR3 has 18 amino acids. CDR1 and CDR2 (germline): SGHTA, FQGNSA. Full variable domain (remainder filled in from reference TRBV7-2 and TRBJ1-5): GAGVSQSPSNKVTEKGKDVELRCDPISGHTALYWYRQSLGQGLEFLIYFQGNSAPDKSGLPSDRFSAERTGGSVSTLTIQRTQQEDSAVYLCACCSEAGGLGRNQPQHFGDGTRLSIL.

The chain links TRBV6-1 to TRBJ1-5; D not certain. The CDR3 is 13 amino acids. Deletions cut 1 base from V and 9 bases from J, with 10 bases between. Germline CDR1 is MNHNS and CDR2 is SASEGT. In DNA, the CDR3 is TGTGCCAGCAGTGAAGTCAGGTCTTTGCCCCAGCATTTT. The encoded protein is CASSEVRSLPQHF.